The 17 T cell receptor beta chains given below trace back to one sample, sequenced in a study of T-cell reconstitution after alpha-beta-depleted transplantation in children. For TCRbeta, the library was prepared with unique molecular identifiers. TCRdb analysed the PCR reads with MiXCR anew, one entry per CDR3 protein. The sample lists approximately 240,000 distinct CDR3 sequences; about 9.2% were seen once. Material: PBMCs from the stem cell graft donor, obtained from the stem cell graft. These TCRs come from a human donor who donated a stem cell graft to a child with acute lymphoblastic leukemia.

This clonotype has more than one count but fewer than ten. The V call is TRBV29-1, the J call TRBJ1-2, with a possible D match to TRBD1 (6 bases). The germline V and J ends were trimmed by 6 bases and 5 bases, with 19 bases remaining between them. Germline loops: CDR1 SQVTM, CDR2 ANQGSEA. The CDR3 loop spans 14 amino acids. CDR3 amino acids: CSVATDSSFYGYTF. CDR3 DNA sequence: TGCAGCGTCGCCACGGACAGTTCGTTTTATGGCTACACCTTC.

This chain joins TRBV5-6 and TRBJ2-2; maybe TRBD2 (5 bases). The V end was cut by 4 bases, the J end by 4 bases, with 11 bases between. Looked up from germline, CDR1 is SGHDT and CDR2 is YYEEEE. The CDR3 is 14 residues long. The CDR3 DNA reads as TGTGCCAGCAGCCACTTCCGGGGCACCGGGGAGCTGTTTTTT. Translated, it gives CASSHFRGTGELFF.

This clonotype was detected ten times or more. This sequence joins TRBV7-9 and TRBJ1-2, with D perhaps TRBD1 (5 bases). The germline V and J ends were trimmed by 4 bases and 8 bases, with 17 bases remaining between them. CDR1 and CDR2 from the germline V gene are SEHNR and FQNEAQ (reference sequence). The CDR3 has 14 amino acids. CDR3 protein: CASSYSDRGGGYTF. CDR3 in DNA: TGTGCCAGCAGCTACAGTGATCGGGGCGGGGGCTACACCTTC.

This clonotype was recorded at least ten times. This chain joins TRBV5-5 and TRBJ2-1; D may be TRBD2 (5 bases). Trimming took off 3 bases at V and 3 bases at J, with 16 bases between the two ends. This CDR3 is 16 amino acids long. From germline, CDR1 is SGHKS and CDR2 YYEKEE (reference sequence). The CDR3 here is CASSSPARGNYNEQFF. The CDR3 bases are TGTGCCAGCAGCTCCCCTGCGAGAGGGAACTACAATGAGCAGTTCTTC.

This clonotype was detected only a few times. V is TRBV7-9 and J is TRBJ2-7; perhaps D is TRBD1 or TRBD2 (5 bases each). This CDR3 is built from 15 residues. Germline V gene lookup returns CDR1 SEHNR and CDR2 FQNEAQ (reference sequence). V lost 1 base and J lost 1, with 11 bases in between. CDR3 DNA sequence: TGTGCCAGCAGCTTAGTCGACAGAGGGTCCTACGAGCAGTACTTC. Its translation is CASSLVDRGSYEQYF. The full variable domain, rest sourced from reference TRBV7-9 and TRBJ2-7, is DTGVSQNPRHKITKRGQNVTFRCDPISEHNRLYWYRQTLGQGPEFLTYFQNEAQLEKSRLLSDRFSAERPKGSFSTLEIQRTEQGDSAMYLCASSLVDRGSYEQYFGPGTRLTVT.

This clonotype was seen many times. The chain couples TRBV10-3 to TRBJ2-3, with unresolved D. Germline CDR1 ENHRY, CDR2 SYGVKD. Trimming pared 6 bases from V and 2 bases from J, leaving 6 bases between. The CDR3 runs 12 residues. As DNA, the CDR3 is TGTGCCATCAGACCCAACACAGATACGCAGTATTTT. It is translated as CAIRPNTDTQYF.

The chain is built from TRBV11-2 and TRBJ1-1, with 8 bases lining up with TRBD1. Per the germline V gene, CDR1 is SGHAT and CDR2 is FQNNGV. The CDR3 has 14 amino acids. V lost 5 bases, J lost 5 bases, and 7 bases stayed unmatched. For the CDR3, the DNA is TGTGCCAGCAGCCGACAGACAGGGGTTACTGAAGCTTTCTTT. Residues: CASSRQTGVTEAFF.

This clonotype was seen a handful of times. The CDR3 here is CASSFRDRILSNQPQHF. As DNA, the CDR3 is TGTGCCAGCAGTTTCCGGGACAGAATTCTTAGCAATCAGCCCCAGCATTTT. The rearrangement links TRBV12-3 or TRBV12-4 to TRBJ1-5, with TRBD1 matching over 7 bases. The CDR3 contains 17 residues. J gave up 0 bases and V 3 bases, and 8 bases lay outside the gene matches.

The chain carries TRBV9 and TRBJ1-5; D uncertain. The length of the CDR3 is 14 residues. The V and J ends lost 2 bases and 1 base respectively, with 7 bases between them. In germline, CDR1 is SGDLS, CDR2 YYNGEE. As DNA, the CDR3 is TGTGCCAGCAGCGTCTCTGGCAGCAATCAGCCCCAGCATTTT. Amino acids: CASSVSGSNQPQHF. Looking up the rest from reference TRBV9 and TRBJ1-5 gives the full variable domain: DSGVTQTPKHLITATGQRVTLRCSPRSGDLSVYWYQQSLDQGLQFLIQYYNGEERAKGNILERFSAQQFPDLHSELNLSSLELGDSALYFCASSVSGSNQPQHFGDGTRLSIL.

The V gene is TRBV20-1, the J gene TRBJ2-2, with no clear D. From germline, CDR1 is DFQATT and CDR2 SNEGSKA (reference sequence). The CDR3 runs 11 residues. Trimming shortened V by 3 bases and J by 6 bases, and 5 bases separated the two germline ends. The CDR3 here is CSASSSGELFF. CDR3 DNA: TGCAGTGCTAGTTCATCCGGGGAGCTGTTTTTT.

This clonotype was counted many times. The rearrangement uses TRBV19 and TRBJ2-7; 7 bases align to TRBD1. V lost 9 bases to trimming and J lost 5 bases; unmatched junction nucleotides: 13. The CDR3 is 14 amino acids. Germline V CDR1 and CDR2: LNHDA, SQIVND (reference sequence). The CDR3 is CASSGTVYGHEQYF. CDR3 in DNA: TGTGCCAGCTCCGGGACAGTGTATGGCCACGAGCAGTACTTC.

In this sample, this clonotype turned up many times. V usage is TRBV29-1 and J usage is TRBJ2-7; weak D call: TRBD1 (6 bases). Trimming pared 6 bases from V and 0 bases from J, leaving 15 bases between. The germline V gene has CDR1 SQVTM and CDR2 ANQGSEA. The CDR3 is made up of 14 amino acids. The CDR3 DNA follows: TGCAGCGTCAAACAGGGTAGGAGCTCCTACGAGCAGTACTTC. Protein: CSVKQGRSSYEQYF.

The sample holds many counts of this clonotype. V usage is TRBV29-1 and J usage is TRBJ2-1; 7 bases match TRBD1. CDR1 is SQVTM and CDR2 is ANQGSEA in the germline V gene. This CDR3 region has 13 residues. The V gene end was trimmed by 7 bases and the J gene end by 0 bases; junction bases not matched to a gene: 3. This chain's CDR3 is CSAGDSSYNEQFF. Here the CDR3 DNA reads TGCAGCGCTGGGGACAGCTCCTACAATGAGCAGTTCTTC.

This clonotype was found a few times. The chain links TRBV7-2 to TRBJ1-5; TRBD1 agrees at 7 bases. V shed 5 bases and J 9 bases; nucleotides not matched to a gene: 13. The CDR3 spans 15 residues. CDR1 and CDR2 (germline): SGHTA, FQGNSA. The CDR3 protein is CASSLREGGGRPQHF. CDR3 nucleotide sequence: TGTGCCAGCAGCCTAAGAGAGGGAGGGGGCCGGCCCCAGCATTTT.

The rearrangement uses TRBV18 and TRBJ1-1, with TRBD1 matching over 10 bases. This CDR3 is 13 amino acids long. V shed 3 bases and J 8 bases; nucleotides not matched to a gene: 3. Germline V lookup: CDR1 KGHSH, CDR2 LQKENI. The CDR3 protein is CASSPGQGLEAFF. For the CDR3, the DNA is TGTGCCAGCTCACCGGGACAGGGGTTAGAAGCTTTCTTT.

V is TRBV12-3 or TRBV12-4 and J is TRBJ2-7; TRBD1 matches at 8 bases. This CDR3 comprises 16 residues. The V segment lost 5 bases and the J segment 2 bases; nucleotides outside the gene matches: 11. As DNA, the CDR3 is TGTGCCAGCAGTCCCCGGACAGGGCGAAATACCTACGAGCAGTACTTC. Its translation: CASSPRTGRNTYEQYF.

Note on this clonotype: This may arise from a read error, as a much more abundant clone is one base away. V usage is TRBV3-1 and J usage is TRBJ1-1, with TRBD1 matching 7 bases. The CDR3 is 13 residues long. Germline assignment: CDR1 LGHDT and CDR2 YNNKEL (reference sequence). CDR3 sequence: CASRFTGDTEPFF. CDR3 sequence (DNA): TGTGCCAGCAGGTTCACAGGGGACACTGAACCTTTCTTT. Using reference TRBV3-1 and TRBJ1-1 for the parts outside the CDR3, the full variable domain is DTAVSQTPKYLVTQMGNDKSIKCEQNLGHDTMYWYKQDSKKFLKIMFSYNNKELIINETVPNRFSPKSPDKAHLNLHINSLELGDSAVYFCASRFTGDTEPFFGQGTRLTVV.